Described below is a single T cell receptor beta chain sequence and its context. What it binds is not known. The missing CDR3 end, 3 residues past where the read stops, is filled in from the germline J gene. This specimen belongs to a study of Tregs in tolerant kidney transplant recipients. Turning to the study itself: Mixed chimerism was transient after nonmyeloablative marrow transplants from related graft donors.

This table comes from immunoSEQ multiplex PCR, and its TCRdb copy is limited to in-frame clones, with some not included. This sample's clone table lists tens of thousands of clones. The CDR3 runs 16 residues. Trimming pared 0 bases from V and 6 bases from J, leaving 18 bases between. Germline CDR1 is LNHNV and CDR2 is YYDKDF (reference sequence). Study results and limitations: Antigen-driven expansion was suggested because donor-specific Tregs expanded more than all Tregs in tolerant patients. This study did not directly address biological reproducibility. The most relevant donor-specific Treg TCRbeta repertoire apparently came from expansion with activated donor B cells.

This rearrangement joins TRBV15 to TRBJ2-7; tentatively, D is TRBD2 (7 bases). The sequence was collected from a human donor who received a combined kidney and bone marrow transplant. This specimen consisted of CD4+ T cells from blood, obtained before the transplant. CDR3 region: CATSRDPSGGKGEQYF. The CDR3 DNA, read in part, is TGTGCCACCAGCAGAGACCCCTCGGGGGGCAAAGGCGAG.